The 10 T cell receptor beta chains below all came from one sample that was sequenced in a study of PD-L1 blockade in urothelial cancer. The assay was immunoSEQ multiplex PCR, and TCRdb's table has in-frame clones only and misses some. The profile shows approximately 100,000 clones, about 90% of them singletons. The source was PBMCs, collected around atezolizumab (anti-PD-L1) treatment. These receptors were collected from a woman aged 80 or over with urothelial cancer.

The table lists this clone with a count of one. The chain joins TRBV6-6 to TRBJ2-5, with a tentative D call TRBD1 (8 bases). Trimming took off 5 bases at V and 5 bases at J, with 15 bases between the two ends. This CDR3 comprises 14 residues. Germline V lookup: CDR1 MNHNY, CDR2 SVGAGI (reference sequence). The chain's CDR3 is CASSATGGVETQYF. CDR3 sequence (DNA): TGTGCCAGCAGTGCCACAGGGGGGGTGGAGACCCAGTACTTC.

The chain uses TRBV2 and TRBJ1-2, with unresolved D. Germline values: CDR1 SNHLY, CDR2 FYNNEI. CDR3 size: 13 residues. The V end lost 8 bases, the J end lost 8 bases, and 18 bases lay between the germline ends. CDR3 loop: CASRDQVTAGYTF. The CDR3 coding sequence is TGTGCCAGCCGGGATCAAGTGACGGCGGGCTACACCTTC. The full variable domain, in which reference TRBV2 and TRBJ1-2 provide the parts outside the CDR3, is EPEVTQTPSHQVTQMGQEVILRCVPISNHLYFYWYRQILGQKVEFLVSFYNNEISEKSEIFDDQFSVERPDGSNFTLKIRSTKLEDSAMYFCASRDQVTAGYTFGSGTRLTVV.

The chain couples TRBV19 to TRBJ1-2; D not resolved. CDR1 is LNHDA and CDR2 is SQIVND in the germline V gene (reference sequence). The CDR3 contains 13 residues. V lost 3 bases, J lost 4 bases, and 9 bases lay in between. CDR3 sequence (DNA): TGTGCCAGTAGTATGCGGGGTGGCTATGGCTACACCTTC. Amino acid sequence: CASSMRGGYGYTF.

V gene TRBV18 combines with J gene TRBJ1-2, with unresolved D. CDR1 and CDR2 (germline): KGHSH, LQKENI. Trimming stripped 2 bases from V and 4 bases from J, with 8 bases between. The CDR3 extends over 13 amino acids. This CDR3 reads CASSPERVYGYTF. The CDR3 coding sequence is TGTGCCAGCTCACCAGAACGGGTCTATGGCTACACCTTC.

The sample holds one count of this clone. The rearrangement links TRBV2 to TRBJ2-1, with D possibly matching TRBD2 (6 bases). The CDR3 is 11 amino acids. Germline V gives CDR1 SNHLY, CDR2 FYNNEI. V lost 3 bases to trimming and J lost 12 bases, with 9 bases between them. The CDR3 sequence: CASSEGGRQFF. The CDR3 DNA reads TGTGCCAGCAGTGAGGGGGGACGGCAGTTCTTC.

V gene TRBV9 combines with J gene TRBJ2-3, with 8 bases fitting TRBD2. This CDR3 contains 14 residues. Germline assignment: CDR1 SGDLS and CDR2 YYNGEE. The trim removed 0 bases at V and 6 bases at J, leaving 3 bases unmatched. The DNA of the CDR3 is TGTGCCAGCAGCGTAGTGAGCGGGAGCGATACGCAGTATTTT. Translating gives CASSVVSGSDTQYF.

This chain connects TRBV5-1 to TRBJ2-4, with D uncertain. V gave up 0 bases and J gave up 8 bases, with 9 bases separating them. The CDR3 loop spans 13 amino acids. The germline V gene encodes CDR1 SGHRS and CDR2 YFSETQ. CDR3 region: CASSLDHADIQYF. CDR3 DNA sequence: TGCGCCAGCAGCTTGGACCACGCGGACATTCAGTACTTC.

The sample holds one count of this clone. V and J are TRBV11-3 and TRBJ2-1; 11 positions match TRBD2. CDR1 SGHNT and CDR2 YENEEA come from the germline V gene. The junction had 1 base not matched to a gene; V was cut back by 3 bases and J by 6 bases. The CDR3 loop spans 14 amino acids. The CDR3 spells CASSFSGRANEQFF. The CDR3 region has the DNA TGTGCCAGCAGCTTTAGCGGGAGGGCCAATGAGCAGTTCTTC.

The genes are TRBV28 and TRBJ2-3; 9 bases match TRBD2. The CDR3 runs to 19 residues. Germline values: CDR1 MDHEN, CDR2 SYDVKM. V gave up 2 bases and J gave up 4 bases; unmatched junction bases: 16. CDR3 region: CASSLGSPTSGLFADTQYF. CDR3 nucleotides: TGTGCCAGCAGTTTAGGGTCTCCGACTAGCGGTCTGTTCGCAGATACGCAGTATTTT.

V usage is TRBV12-5 and J usage is TRBJ1-2; unclear D gene. Per the germline V gene, CDR1 is LGHNT and CDR2 is FRNRAP. With 2 bases removed from V and 4 bases from J, the gap between germline ends came to 8 bases. This CDR3 spans 13 amino acids. The DNA for the CDR3 is TGTGCTAGTGGTTTGCCCGGGGTCTATGGCTACACCTTC. Its protein is CASGLPGVYGYTF. The variable domain in full, with the rest retrieved from reference TRBV12-5 and TRBJ1-2, is DARVTQTPRHKVTEMGQEVTMRCQPILGHNTVFWYRQTMMQGLELLAYFRNRAPLDDSGMPKDRFSAEMPDATLATLKIQPSEPRDSAVYFCASGLPGVYGYTFGSGTRLTVV.